The present TCR beta chain was sequenced within a study of blood T cell repertoires in COVID-19. Study-wide background: The study drew acute and convalescent COVID-19 samples from the United States, Italy and Spain. Sources were T cells, B-cell-depleted T cells, or PBMCs; the material itself was cDNA or gDNA.

The CDR3 contains 13 residues. Germline-derived CDR1 and CDR2 are LGHDT and YNNKEL (reference sequence). Trimming removed 4 bases at V and 3 bases at J, with 9 bases between. Source study methods: Reference gene primer amplification yielded estimated nucleated cell counts. Measured with immunoSEQ multiplex PCR; TCRdb has only the in-frame clones, and not every one. V, J and clone size reflect that table, while D and trimming were determined from the DNA. The table has over 70,000 clones, roughly 80% seen once; the top ten hold about 9.3%. The rearrangement joins TRBV3-1 (or the pseudogene TRBV3-2) to TRBJ1-1, with a possible D match to TRBD1 (6 bases). This receptor was identified in a woman aged 70-85 years with acute or convalescent COVID-19. Sequenced sample: peripheral blood. The CDR3 DNA reads TGTGCCAGCAGCCGGGACATACACACTGAAGCTTTCTTT. This sequence encodes CASSRDIHTEAFF.